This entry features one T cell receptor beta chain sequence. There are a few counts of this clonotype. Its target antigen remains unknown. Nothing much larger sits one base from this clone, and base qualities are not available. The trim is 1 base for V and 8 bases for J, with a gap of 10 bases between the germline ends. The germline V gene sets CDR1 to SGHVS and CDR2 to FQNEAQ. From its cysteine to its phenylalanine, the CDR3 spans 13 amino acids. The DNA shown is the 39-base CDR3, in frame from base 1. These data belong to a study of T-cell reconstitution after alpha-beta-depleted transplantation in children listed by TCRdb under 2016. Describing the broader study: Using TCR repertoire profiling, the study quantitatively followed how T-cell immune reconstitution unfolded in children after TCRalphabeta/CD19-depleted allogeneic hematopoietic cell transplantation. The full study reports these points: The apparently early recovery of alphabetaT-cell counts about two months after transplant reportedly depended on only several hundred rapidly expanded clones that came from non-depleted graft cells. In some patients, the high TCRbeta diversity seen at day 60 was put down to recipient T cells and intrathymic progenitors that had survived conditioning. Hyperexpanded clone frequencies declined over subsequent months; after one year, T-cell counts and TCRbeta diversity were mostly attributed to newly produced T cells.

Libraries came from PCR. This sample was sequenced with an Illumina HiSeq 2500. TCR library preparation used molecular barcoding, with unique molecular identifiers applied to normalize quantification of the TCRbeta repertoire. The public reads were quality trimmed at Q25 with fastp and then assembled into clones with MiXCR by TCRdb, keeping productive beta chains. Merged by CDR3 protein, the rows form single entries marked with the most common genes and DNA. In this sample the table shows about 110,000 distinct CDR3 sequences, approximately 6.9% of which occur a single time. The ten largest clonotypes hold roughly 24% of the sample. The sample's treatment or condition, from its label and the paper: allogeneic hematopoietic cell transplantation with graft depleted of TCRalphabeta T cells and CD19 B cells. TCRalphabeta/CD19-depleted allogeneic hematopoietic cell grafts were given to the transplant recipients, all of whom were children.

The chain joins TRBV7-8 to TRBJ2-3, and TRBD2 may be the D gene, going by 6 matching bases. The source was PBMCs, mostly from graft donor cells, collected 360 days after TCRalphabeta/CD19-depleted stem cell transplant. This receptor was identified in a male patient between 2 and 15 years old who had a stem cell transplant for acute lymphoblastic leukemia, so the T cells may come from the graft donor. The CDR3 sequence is CASSLGQGGTQYF. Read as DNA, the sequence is TGTGCCAGCAGCTTAGGGCAGGGAGGTACGCAGTATTTT.